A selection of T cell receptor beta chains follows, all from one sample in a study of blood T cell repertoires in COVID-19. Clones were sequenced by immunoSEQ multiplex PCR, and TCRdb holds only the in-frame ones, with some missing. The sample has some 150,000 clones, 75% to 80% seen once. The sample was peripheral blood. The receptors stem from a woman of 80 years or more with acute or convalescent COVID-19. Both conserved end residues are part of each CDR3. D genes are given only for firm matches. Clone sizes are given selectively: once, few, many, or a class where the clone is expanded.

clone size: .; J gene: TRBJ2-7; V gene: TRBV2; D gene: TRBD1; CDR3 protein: CASRADRREQYF; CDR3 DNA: TGTGCCAGCAGGGCGGACAGGCGTGAGCAGTACTTC
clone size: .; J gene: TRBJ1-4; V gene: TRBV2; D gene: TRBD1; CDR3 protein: CASRRATGANEKLFF; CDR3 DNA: TGTGCCAGCAGACGCGCTACAGGGGCTAATGAAAAACTGTTTTTT
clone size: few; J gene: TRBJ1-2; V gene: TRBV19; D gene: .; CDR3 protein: CASRDPNLSILYGYTF; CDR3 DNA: TGTGCCAGTAGAGATCCCAACCTTTCTATACTCTATGGCTACACCTTC
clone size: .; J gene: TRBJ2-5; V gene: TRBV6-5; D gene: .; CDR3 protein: CASRRRAAQETQYF; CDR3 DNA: TGTGCCAGCCGACGGAGGGCGGCCCAAGAGACCCAGTACTTC
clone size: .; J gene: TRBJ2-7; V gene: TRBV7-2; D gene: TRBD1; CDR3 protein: CASSLEGGWDSAPYEQYF; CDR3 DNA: TGTGCCAGCAGCTTAGAAGGAGGTTGGGACAGTGCTCCCTACGAGCAGTACTTC
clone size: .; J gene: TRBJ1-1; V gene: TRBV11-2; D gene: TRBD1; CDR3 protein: CASSWTDRGNTEAFF; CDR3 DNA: TGTGCCAGCAGCTGGACAGACAGGGGGAACACTGAAGCTTTCTTT
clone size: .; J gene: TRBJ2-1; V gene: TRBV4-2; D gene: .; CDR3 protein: CASSQDWEAVNEQFF; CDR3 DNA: TGTGCCAGCAGCCAAGACTGGGAGGCAGTCAATGAGCAGTTCTTC
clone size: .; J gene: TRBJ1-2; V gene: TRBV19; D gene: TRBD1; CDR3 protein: CAAEDRSFYGYTF; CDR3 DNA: TGTGCCGCCGAGGACAGGTCTTTCTATGGCTACACCTTC
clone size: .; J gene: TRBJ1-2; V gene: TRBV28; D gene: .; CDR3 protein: CASSRTDYGYTF; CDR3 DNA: TGTGCCAGCAGTAGGACAGACTATGGCTACACCTTC
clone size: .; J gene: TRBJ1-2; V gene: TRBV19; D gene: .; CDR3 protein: CASSIVGAYGYTF; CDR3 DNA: TGTGCCAGTAGTATAGTAGGGGCCTATGGCTACACCTTC
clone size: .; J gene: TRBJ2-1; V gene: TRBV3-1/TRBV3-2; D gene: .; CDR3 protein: CASSLGQGRERNEQFF; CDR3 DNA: TGTGCCAGCAGCCTAGGCCAGGGGCGGGAGCGGAATGAGCAGTTCTTC
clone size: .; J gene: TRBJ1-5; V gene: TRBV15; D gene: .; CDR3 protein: CATSSVGAGGNQPQHF; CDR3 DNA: TGTGCCACCAGCAGTGTGGGGGCAGGCGGCAATCAGCCCCAGCATTTT
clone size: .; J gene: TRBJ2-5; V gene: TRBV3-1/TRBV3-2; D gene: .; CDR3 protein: CASSQGRGRETQYF; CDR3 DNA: TGTGCCAGCAGCCAAGGGAGGGGGCGAGAGACCCAGTACTTC
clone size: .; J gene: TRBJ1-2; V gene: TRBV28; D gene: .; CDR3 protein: CASRVGTNYGYTF; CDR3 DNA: TGTGCCAGCAGAGTCGGGACAAACTATGGCTACACCTTC
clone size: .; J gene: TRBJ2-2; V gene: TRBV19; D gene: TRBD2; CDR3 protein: CASSMKLAGHTGELFF; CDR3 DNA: TGTGCCAGTAGTATGAAACTAGCGGGGCACACCGGGGAGCTGTTTTTT
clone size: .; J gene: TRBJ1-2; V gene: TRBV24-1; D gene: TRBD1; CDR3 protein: CATSDGGGRGYTF; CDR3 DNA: TGTGCCACCAGTGATGGAGGGGGCCGGGGCTACACCTTC
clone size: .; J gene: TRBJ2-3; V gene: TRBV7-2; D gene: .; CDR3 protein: CASSLGWRSPSRVTDTQYF; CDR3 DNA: TGTGCCAGCAGCTTAGGTTGGAGGTCTCCTTCCCGAGTCACAGATACGCAGTATTTT
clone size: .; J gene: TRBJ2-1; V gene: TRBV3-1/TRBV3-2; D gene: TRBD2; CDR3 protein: CASSQGAWREGNREQFF; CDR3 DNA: TGTGCCAGCAGCCAAGGAGCATGGCGGGAGGGTAATCGTGAGCAGTTCTTC
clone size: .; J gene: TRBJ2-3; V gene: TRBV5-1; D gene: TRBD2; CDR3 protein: CASSGWCSGGSSTDTQYF; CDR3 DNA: TGCGCCAGCAGCGGGTGGTGTAGCGGGGGATCTAGCACAGATACGCAGTATTTT
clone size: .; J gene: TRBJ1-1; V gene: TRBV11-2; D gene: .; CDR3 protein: CASSGQEAFF; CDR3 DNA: TGTGCCAGCAGCGGCCAAGAAGCTTTCTTT
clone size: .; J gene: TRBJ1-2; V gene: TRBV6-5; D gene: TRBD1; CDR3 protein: CASSYSGRGQRGYTF; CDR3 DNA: TGTGCCAGCAGTTACTCGGGAAGGGGGCAGCGTGGCTACACCTTC
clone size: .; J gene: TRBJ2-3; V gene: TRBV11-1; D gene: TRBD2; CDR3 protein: CASSFGRHTDTQYF; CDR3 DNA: TGTGCCAGCAGCTTCGGGAGGCACACAGATACGCAGTATTTT
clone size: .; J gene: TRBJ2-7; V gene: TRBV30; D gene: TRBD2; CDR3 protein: CAWGSGGARYEQYF; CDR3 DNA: TGTGCCTGGGGTAGCGGGGGGGCTCGGTACGAGCAGTACTTC
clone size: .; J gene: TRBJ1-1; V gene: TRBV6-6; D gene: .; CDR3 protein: CASRGEGMNTEAFF; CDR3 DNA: TGTGCCAGCAGAGGGGAAGGGATGAACACTGAAGCTTTCTTT
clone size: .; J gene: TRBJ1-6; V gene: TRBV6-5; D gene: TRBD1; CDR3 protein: CASRGQGAYWGPLHF; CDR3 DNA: TGTGCCAGCAGAGGCCAGGGGGCTTACTGGGGACCCCTCCACTTT
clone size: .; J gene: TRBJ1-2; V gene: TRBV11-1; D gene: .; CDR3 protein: CASSGRGYGYTF; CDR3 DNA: TGTGCCAGCAGCGGACGGGGCTATGGCTACACCTTC
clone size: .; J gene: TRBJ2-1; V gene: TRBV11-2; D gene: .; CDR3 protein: CASSLSRVNEQFF; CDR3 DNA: TGTGCCAGCAGCTTATCCAGGGTCAATGAGCAGTTCTTC
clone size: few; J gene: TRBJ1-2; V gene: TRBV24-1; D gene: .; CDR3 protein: CATSGSGYGYTF; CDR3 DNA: TGTGCCACCAGTGGTTCGGGCTATGGCTACACCTTC
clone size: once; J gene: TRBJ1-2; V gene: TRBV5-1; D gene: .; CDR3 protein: CASSLVSGVPSYGYTF; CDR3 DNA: TGCGCCAGCAGCTTGGTATCCGGGGTCCCATCCTATGGCTACACCTTC
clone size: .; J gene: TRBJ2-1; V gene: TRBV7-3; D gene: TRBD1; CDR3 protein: CASSPTGTGVTYNEQFF; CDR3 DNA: TGTGCCAGCAGCCCTACCGGGACAGGGGTTACCTACAATGAGCAGTTCTTC